Below, 28 T cell receptor beta chains from the same sample are listed, as sequenced in a study of T cell repertoires in cytomegalovirus infection. These TCRs' antigens remain unknown. One entry per CDR3 protein results from TCRdb running MiXCR on the reads. There are about 900,000 distinct CDR3 sequences in the sample; around 29% occur only once, and roughly an eighth lies in the top ten. Sequenced here: cultured CD8+ T cells from PBMCs, sampled from culture after CMV antigen stimulation. These receptors were collected from a human donor in good health (CMV status not recorded). Some clones in this sample may be carry-over from other donors' samples.

This clonotype was seen at least ten times. The chain employs TRBV7-2 and TRBJ2-4; D might be TRBD1 or TRBD2, each matching 5 bases. Germline V gene data show CDR1 as SGHTA and CDR2 as FQGNSA. Trimming left V 2 bases short and J 6 bases short, with 14 bases between. The CDR3 is made up of 15 amino acids. This chain's CDR3 is CASSLTPRGANIQYF. As DNA, the CDR3 is TGTGCCAGCAGCTTAACACCCAGAGGGGCAAACATTCAGTACTTC.

This clonotype was picked up a small number of times. V and J are TRBV20-1 and TRBJ2-5; D possibly matches TRBD1 or TRBD2 (5 bases each). The CDR3 length is 15 residues. Germline V CDR1 and CDR2: DFQATT, SNEGSKA (reference sequence). Deletions cut 1 base from V and 0 bases from J, with 12 bases between. DNA of the CDR3: TGCAGTGCTAGAGCTGGGGGTTCCCACCAAGAGACCCAGTACTTC. Protein sequence: CSARAGGSHQETQYF.

V gene TRBV28 combines with J gene TRBJ1-5, with D perhaps TRBD1 (6 bases). The CDR3 sequence is 14 residues long. Germline-derived CDR1 and CDR2 are MDHEN and SYDVKM. V was pared by 6 bases and J by 8 bases, with 17 bases between. CDR3 amino acids: CASSLQGLAEPQHF. The CDR3, as DNA: TGTGCCAGCAGCCTACAGGGCCTCGCGGAGCCCCAGCATTTT.

Written as DNA, the CDR3 is TGTGCCAGCAGCTTAGGGACAGGGGCCCCCCTAAGGTACTTC. The encoded protein is CASSLGTGAPLRYF. The chain employs TRBV27 and TRBJ2-7; TRBD1 matches at 10 bases. The ends lost 6 bases at V and 12 bases at J; junction bases unmatched: 14. CDR1 and CDR2 from the germline V gene are MNHEY and SMNVEV (reference sequence). This CDR3 contains 14 residues.

This chain connects TRBV20-1 to TRBJ1-2, with 7 bases lining up with TRBD1. The CDR3 consists of 13 residues. Trimming cost V 1 base and J 6 bases; bases outside gene matches: 5. CDR1 is DFQATT and CDR2 is SNEGSKA in the germline V gene (reference sequence). The CDR3 protein is CSARGDRENGYTF. CDR3 coding DNA: TGCAGTGCTAGAGGCGACAGGGAAAATGGCTACACCTTC.

This clonotype was recorded a few times. V is TRBV27 and J is TRBJ2-5; 8 nucleotides align to TRBD1. The CDR3 is 13 residues long. The J segment lost 7 bases and the V segment lost 5 bases, leaving 6 bases of the junction unmatched. Germline CDR1 and CDR2: MNHEY and SMNVEV (reference sequence). CDR3 DNA sequence: TGTGCCAGCAGTGTAGACAGGGGCGGGACCCAGTACTTC. This encodes CASSVDRGGTQYF.

This clonotype occurred a few times. The V call is TRBV19, the J call TRBJ1-5, with D possibly TRBD1 on 5 matching bases. There are 15 residues in the CDR3. The germline V gene encodes CDR1 LNHDA and CDR2 SQIVND (reference sequence). V lost 2 bases and J lost 2, with 10 bases in between. DNA for the CDR3: TGTGCCAGTAGTATACAGGGTGCGGGCAATCAGCCCCAGCATTTT. Translation gives CASSIQGAGNQPQHF. Complete variable domain (other parts from reference TRBV19 and TRBJ1-5): DGGITQSPKYLFRKEGQNVTLSCEQNLNHDAMYWYRQDPGQGLRLIYYSQIVNDFQKGDIAEGYSVSREKKESFPLTVTSAQKNPTAFYLCASSIQGAGNQPQHFGDGTRLSIL.

CDR3 bases: TGTGCCAGCAGTTACCGGGACAGGGAGAACTACGAGCAGTACTTC. Translating it yields CASSYRDRENYEQYF. The V call is TRBV6-2 or TRBV6-3, the J call TRBJ2-7; 9 bases fit TRBD1. The germline V gene has CDR1 MNHEY and CDR2 SVGEGT. The CDR3 length is 15 residues. With V trimmed by 2 bases and J by 3 bases, 5 bases remained unmatched.

The CDR3 nucleotides are TGCGCCAGCAGCCAAGTGGGAGACGGTGAAGCTTTCTTT. Residues: CASSQVGDGEAFF. V and J are TRBV4-1 and TRBJ1-1; no firm D call. V dropped 1 base and J dropped 7 bases, with 10 bases sitting between them. CDR3 length: 13 residues. Germline V CDR1 and CDR2: MGHRA, YSYEKL.

The chain recombines TRBV10-3 with TRBJ2-1; perhaps TRBD2 as D (6 bases). The CDR3 runs 16 residues. V dropped 4 bases and J dropped 3 bases, with 16 bases sitting between them. Germline CDR1 reads ENHRY; CDR2 reads SYGVKD. The CDR3 bases are TGTGCCATCAGTGCGGGTGCTGAGGGACTCTACAATGAGCAGTTCTTC. It encodes CAISAGAEGLYNEQFF.

The V call is TRBV6-2 or TRBV6-3, the J call TRBJ1-1; no clear D gene. CDR1 is MNHEY, CDR2 SVGEGT, per germline. Trimming left V 0 bases short and J 3 bases short, with 14 bases between. The CDR3 has 16 residues. The CDR3: CASSYSMRLGYTEAFF. In DNA form, the CDR3 reads TGTGCCAGCAGTTACTCGATGAGACTGGGGTACACTGAAGCTTTCTTT.

The chain employs TRBV7-2 and TRBJ2-5; 10 nucleotides line up with TRBD2. Germline V CDR1 and CDR2: SGHTA, FQGNSA. The V gene end was trimmed by 5 bases and the J gene end by 1 base; junction bases not matched to a gene: 10. This CDR3 has 17 amino acids. The CDR3 is CASSPTGLAGAQETQYF. DNA for the CDR3: TGTGCCAGCAGCCCTACAGGGCTAGCGGGGGCCCAAGAGACCCAGTACTTC.

This clonotype was counted between two and nine times. The chain couples TRBV5-4 to TRBJ2-5, with 8 nucleotides matching TRBD1. The CDR3 contains 15 residues. Per germline, CDR1 SGHNT and CDR2 YYREEE (reference sequence). V dropped 2 bases and J dropped 4; count of bases not matched to a gene: 7. CDR3 in DNA: TGTGCCAGCAGCTTCAATCAGGGGGCGGGAGAGACCCAGTACTTC. Protein sequence: CASSFNQGAGETQYF.

The chain recombines TRBV7-4 with TRBJ1-2; D is undetermined. V dropped 2 bases and J dropped 4 bases, with 8 bases sitting between them. The CDR3 has 13 residues. Germline-derived CDR1 and CDR2 are SGHVT and SQSDAQ. CDR3 sequence: CASSLPGVYGYTF. The CDR3 DNA reads as TGTGCCAGCAGCTTACCCGGGGTCTATGGCTACACCTTC.

This clonotype turned up a few times. V gene TRBV6-2 or TRBV6-3 combines with J gene TRBJ2-1, with TRBD2 matching 13 bases. The V gene end was trimmed by 0 bases and the J gene end by 6 bases; junction bases not matched to a gene: 8. CDR1 and CDR2 (germline): MNHEY, SVGEGT. The CDR3 sequence is 18 residues long. The CDR3 DNA reads as TGTGCCAGCAGTTACTCGGGGAGACTAGCGGGAGGAGCCAATGAGCAGTTCTTC. Translated: CASSYSGRLAGGANEQFF.

This clonotype was found a few times. CDR3: CATSRDKGGGYNEQFF. In nucleotides, the CDR3 is TGTGCCACCAGCAGAGATAAGGGGGGCGGGTACAATGAGCAGTTCTTC. The V call is TRBV15, the J call TRBJ2-1; either TRBD1 or TRBD2 may supply D (6 bases each). Germline V CDR1 and CDR2: LNHNV, YYDKDF (reference sequence). The CDR3 is made up of 16 amino acids. V shed 0 bases and J shed 4 bases, with 13 bases lying between them.

The chain joins TRBV29-1 to TRBJ2-2, with no clear D. Germline V CDR1 and CDR2: SQVTM, ANQGSEA. The V end lost 5 bases, the J end lost 0 bases, and 7 bases lay between the germline ends. The CDR3 totals 13 residues. CDR3 protein: CSVRTSNTGELFF. The CDR3 nucleotides are TGCAGCGTTAGGACGTCGAACACCGGGGAGCTGTTTTTT.

This clonotype was observed a handful of times. The rearrangement uses TRBV12-5 and TRBJ2-5; D not certain. From germline, CDR1 is LGHNT and CDR2 FRNRAP. Trimming shortened V by 5 bases and J by 7 bases, and 14 bases separated the two germline ends. The CDR3 spans 13 residues. CDR3 nucleotide sequence: TGTGCTAGTGGTGAGGACCCTGGTGGGACCCAGTACTTC. It translates to CASGEDPGGTQYF. The full variable domain, completed using reference TRBV12-5 and TRBJ2-5, is DARVTQTPRHKVTEMGQEVTMRCQPILGHNTVFWYRQTMMQGLELLAYFRNRAPLDDSGMPKDRFSAEMPDATLATLKIQPSEPRDSAVYFCASGEDPGGTQYFGPGTRLLVL.

In this sample, this clonotype turned up many times. This chain uses TRBV6-5 with TRBJ2-4, with D hard to call. This CDR3 is 17 amino acids long. V lost 4 bases to trimming and J lost 4 bases, with 20 bases between them. Germline assignment: CDR1 MNHEY and CDR2 SVGAGI. The CDR3 DNA reads TGTGCCAGCAGTTTCATCCCCCCACCTGCCCCAAAAAACATTCAGTACTTC. This gives the protein CASSFIPPPAPKNIQYF.

This clonotype was counted at least ten times. The chain uses TRBV7-6 and TRBJ2-7; D might be TRBD1 (6 bases). V was pared by 4 bases and J by 2 bases, with 15 bases between. Germline V gene sequence: CDR1 SGHVS, CDR2 FNYEAQ. The CDR3 totals 15 residues. This CDR3 reads CASSWGQGLTYEQYF. In DNA form, the CDR3 reads TGTGCCAGCAGCTGGGGGCAGGGCCTTACCTACGAGCAGTACTTC.

This chain uses TRBV6-1 with TRBJ1-5; 10 bases are shared with TRBD1. V was pared by 0 bases and J by 5 bases, with 4 bases of the junction left unmatched. CDR1 and CDR2 (germline): MNHNS, SASEGT. This CDR3 region has 16 residues. CDR3 sequence (DNA): TGTGCCAGCAGTGAAGCTTGGGACAGGGGATATCAGCCCCAGCATTTT. It specifies CASSEAWDRGYQPQHF.

This clonotype came up many times. The rearrangement uses TRBV7-2 and TRBJ1-2, with TRBD1 as a possible D gene (6 bases). Germline loops: CDR1 SGHTA, CDR2 FQGNSA. The V end was cut by 1 base, the J end by 2 bases, with 11 bases between. This CDR3 is 15 amino acids long. The CDR3 DNA follows: TGTGCCAGCAGCTTAGAAGGACAGTGGAACTATGGCTACACCTTC. It codes for CASSLEGQWNYGYTF.

As regards this clonotype: A much larger clone lies a single base off, so this may be a read error. The V call is TRBV7-2, the J call TRBJ1-1; the D is unclear. The CDR3 spans 16 residues. In germline, CDR1 is SGHTA, CDR2 FQGNSA. The CDR3 nucleotides read TGTGCCAGCAACTTAATTTGGGAGGATCCTTACACTGAAGCTTTCTTT. It codes for CASNLIWEDPYTEAFF.

V and J are TRBV7-6 and TRBJ2-7; possibly TRBD1 for D (6 bases). In germline, CDR1 is SGHVS, CDR2 FNYEAQ. With 3 bases removed from V and 6 bases from J, the gap between germline ends came to 18 bases. CDR3 length: 15 amino acids. DNA of the CDR3: TGTGCCAGCAGCTTCCGGGACAAATCCCTGGGCGAGCAGTACTTC. This gives the protein CASSFRDKSLGEQYF. The full variable domain, in which reference TRBV7-6 and TRBJ2-7 provide the parts outside the CDR3, is GAGVSQSPRYKVTKRGQDVALRCDPISGHVSLYWYRQALGQGPEFLTYFNYEAQQDKSGLPNDRFSAERPEGSISTLTIQRTEQRDSAMYRCASSFRDKSLGEQYFGPGTRLTVT.

The chain employs TRBV7-3 and TRBJ2-3, with TRBD2 matching 11 bases. This CDR3 is built from 16 residues. CDR1 is SGHTA, CDR2 FQGTGA, per germline. Trimming took 5 bases from V and 4 from J; bases not matched to a gene: 8. CDR3 in DNA: TGTGCCAGCAGCCACTTCGGGACTAGCGGAGCAGATACGCAGTATTTT. It codes for CASSHFGTSGADTQYF. The whole variable domain, remainder taken from reference TRBV7-3 and TRBJ2-3, is GAGVSQTPSNKVTEKGKYVELRCDPISGHTALYWYRQSLGQGPEFLIYFQGTGAADDSGLPNDRFFAVRPEGSVSTLKIQRTERGDSAVYLCASSHFGTSGADTQYFGPGTRLTVL.

This clonotype was observed a few times. The chain employs TRBV4-1 and TRBJ2-1, with D possibly matching TRBD1 (5 bases). V lost 1 base and J 7 bases, leaving 11 bases between the germline ends. The CDR3 sequence is 14 residues long. The germline V gene encodes CDR1 MGHRA and CDR2 YSYEKL. The CDR3 region has the DNA TGCGCCAGCAGCCAAGGGGGCAGGATGAATGAGCAGTTCTTC. Translating it yields CASSQGGRMNEQFF.

As to this clonotype: The junction does not match germline at one end; this may be a read error. The chain recombines TRBV25-1 with TRBJ1-1, with D tentatively TRBD1 (5 bases). Germline V gene data show CDR1 as MGHDK and CDR2 as SYGVNS. The CDR3 has 14 amino acids. CDR3 amino acids: CGVGGASKVTEAFF. CDR3 bases: TGCGGAGTGGGCGGGGCAAGTAAAGTAACTGAAGCTTTCTTT.

This clonotype was observed a few times. The genes are TRBV5-6 and TRBJ1-1, with TRBD1 identical over 12 bases. Germline assignment: CDR1 SGHDT and CDR2 YYEEEE. Trimming cost V 4 bases and J 6 bases; bases outside gene matches: 13. This CDR3 has 17 amino acids. CDR3 nucleotides: TGTGCCAGCAGCCTGGGACAGGGGGCAATGAGGGACCCTGAAGCTTTCTTT. Translating it yields CASSLGQGAMRDPEAFF.